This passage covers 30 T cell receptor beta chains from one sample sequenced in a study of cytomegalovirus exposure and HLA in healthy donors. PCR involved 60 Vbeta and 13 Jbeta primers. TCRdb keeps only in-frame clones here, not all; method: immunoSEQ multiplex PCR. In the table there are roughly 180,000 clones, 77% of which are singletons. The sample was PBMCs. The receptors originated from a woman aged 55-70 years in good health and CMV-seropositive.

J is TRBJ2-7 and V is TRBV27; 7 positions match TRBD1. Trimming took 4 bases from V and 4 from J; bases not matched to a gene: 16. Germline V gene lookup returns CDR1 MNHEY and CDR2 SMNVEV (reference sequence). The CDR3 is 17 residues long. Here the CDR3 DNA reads TGTGCCAGCAGTTCTCAAAGGACAGGACCTAAAGGGTACGAGCAGTACTTC. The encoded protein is CASSSQRTGPKGYEQYF.

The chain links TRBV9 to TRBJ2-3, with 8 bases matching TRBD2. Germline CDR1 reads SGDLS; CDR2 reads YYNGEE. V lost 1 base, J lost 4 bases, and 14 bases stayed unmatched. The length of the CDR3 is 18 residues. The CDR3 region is CASSVSSNRGGKADTQYF. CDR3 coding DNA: TGTGCCAGCAGCGTATCTAGTAATCGGGGGGGCAAGGCAGATACGCAGTATTTT.

CDR3 sequence (DNA): TGTGCCAGCAGTGATGGGCAGGGGGGTGAAAAACTGTTTTTT. Its translation: CASSDGQGGEKLFF. V usage is TRBV25-1 and J usage is TRBJ1-4; 7 bases fit TRBD1. CDR3 length equals 14 residues. V was pared by 3 bases and J by 7 bases, with 5 bases of the junction left unmatched. Germline-derived CDR1 and CDR2 are MGHDK and SYGVNS.

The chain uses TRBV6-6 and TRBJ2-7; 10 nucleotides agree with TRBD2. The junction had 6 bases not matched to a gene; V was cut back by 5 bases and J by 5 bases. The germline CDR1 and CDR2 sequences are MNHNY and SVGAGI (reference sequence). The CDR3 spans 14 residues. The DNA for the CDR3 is TGTGCCAGCAGTCTAGCGGGAGTGTCTCACGAGCAGTACTTC. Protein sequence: CASSLAGVSHEQYF.

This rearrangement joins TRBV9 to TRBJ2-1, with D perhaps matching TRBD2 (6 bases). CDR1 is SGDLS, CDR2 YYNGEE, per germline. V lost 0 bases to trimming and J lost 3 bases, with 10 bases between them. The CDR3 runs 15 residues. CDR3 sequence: CASSVVADVYNEQFF. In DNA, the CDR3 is TGTGCCAGCAGCGTAGTAGCGGACGTCTACAATGAGCAGTTCTTC.

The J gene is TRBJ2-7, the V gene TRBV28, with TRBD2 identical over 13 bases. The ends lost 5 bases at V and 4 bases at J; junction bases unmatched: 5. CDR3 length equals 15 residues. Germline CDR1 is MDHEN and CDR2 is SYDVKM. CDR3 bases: TGTGCCAGCAGTCTCATGACTAGCGGGAGGTACGAGCAGTACTTC. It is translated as CASSLMTSGRYEQYF.

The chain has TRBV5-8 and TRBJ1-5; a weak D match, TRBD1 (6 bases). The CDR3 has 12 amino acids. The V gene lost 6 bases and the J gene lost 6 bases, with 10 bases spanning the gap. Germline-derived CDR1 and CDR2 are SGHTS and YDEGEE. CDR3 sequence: CASTRRGQPQHF. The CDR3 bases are TGTGCCAGCACACGCAGGGGTCAGCCCCAGCATTTT. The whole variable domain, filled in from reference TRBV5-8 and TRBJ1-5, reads EAGVTQSPTHLIKTRGQQATLRCSPISGHTSVYWYQQALGLGLQFLLWYDEGEERNRGNFPPRFSGRQFPNYSSELNVNALELEDSALYLCASTRRGQPQHFGDGTRLSIL.

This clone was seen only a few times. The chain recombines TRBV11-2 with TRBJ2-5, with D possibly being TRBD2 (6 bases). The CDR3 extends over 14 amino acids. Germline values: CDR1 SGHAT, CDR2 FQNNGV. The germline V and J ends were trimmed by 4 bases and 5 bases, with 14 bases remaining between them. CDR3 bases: TGTGCCAGCAGCTCCCTAGGTGGAGGGGAGACCCAGTACTTC. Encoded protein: CASSSLGGGETQYF.

The CDR3 bases are TGTGCCAGCAACTCCCCCGGGATAGAGACCCAGTACTTC. As protein: CASNSPGIETQYF. V gene TRBV6-6 combines with J gene TRBJ2-5; D might be TRBD2 (5 bases). There are 13 residues in the CDR3. Germline V lookup: CDR1 MNHNY, CDR2 SVGAGI (reference sequence). The V and J ends lost 7 bases and 4 bases respectively, with 13 bases between them.

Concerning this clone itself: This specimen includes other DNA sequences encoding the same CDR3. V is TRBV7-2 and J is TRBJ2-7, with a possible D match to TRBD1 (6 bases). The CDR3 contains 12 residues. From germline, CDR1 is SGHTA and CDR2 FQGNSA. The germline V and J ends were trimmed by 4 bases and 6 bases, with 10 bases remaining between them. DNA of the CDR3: TGTGCCAGCAGCTCTACAGGGTCCGAGCAGTACTTC. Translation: CASSSTGSEQYF.

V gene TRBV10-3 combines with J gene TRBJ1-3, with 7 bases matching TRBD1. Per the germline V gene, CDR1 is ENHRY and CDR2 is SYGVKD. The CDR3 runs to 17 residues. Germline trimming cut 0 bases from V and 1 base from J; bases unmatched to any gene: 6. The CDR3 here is CAISESRGRGSGNTIYF. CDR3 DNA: TGTGCCATCAGTGAGTCGAGGGGGCGAGGTTCTGGAAACACCATATATTTT.

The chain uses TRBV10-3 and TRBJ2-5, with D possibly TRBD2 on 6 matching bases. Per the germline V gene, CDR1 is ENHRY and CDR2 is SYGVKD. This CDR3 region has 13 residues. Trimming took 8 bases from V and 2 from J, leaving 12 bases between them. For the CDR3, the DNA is TGTGCCATCGGAGGGCATGGGCAAGAGACCCAGTACTTC. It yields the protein CAIGGHGQETQYF.

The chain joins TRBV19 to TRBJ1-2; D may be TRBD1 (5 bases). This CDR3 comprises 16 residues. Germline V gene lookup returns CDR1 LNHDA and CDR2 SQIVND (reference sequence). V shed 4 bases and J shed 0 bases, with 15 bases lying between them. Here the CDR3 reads CASSNRQILPNYGYTF. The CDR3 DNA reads TGTGCCAGTAGTAATCGACAGATTTTACCTAACTATGGCTACACCTTC. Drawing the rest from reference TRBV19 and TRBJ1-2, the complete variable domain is DGGITQSPKYLFRKEGQNVTLSCEQNLNHDAMYWYRQDPGQGLRLIYYSQIVNDFQKGDIAEGYSVSREKKESFPLTVTSAQKNPTAFYLCASSNRQILPNYGYTFGSGTRLTVV.

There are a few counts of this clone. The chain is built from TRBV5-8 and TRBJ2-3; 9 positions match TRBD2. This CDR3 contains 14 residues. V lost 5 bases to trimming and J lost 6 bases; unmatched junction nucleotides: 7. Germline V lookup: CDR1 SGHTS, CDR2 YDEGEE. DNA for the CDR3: TGTGCCAGCAGTACAAGAAGCGGGGGGGATACGCAGTATTTT. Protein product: CASSTRSGGDTQYF.

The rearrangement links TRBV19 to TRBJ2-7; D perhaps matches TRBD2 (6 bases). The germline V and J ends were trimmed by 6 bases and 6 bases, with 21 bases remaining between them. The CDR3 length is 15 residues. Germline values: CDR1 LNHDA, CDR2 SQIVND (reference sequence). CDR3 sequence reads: CASRGAGTPVCEQYF. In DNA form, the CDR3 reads TGTGCCAGTAGGGGAGCCGGGACTCCCGTGTGCGAGCAGTACTTC. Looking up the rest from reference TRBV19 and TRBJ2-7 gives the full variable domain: DGGITQSPKYLFRKEGQNVTLSCEQNLNHDAMYWYRQDPGQGLRLIYYSQIVNDFQKGDIAEGYSVSREKKESFPLTVTSAQKNPTAFYLCASRGAGTPVCEQYFGPGTRLTVT.

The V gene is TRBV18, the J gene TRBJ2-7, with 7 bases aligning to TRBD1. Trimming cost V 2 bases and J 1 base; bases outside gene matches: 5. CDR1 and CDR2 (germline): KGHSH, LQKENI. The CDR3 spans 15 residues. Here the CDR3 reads CASSPSRTGSYEQYF. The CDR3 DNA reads TGTGCCAGCTCACCATCGCGGACAGGTTCCTACGAGCAGTACTTC. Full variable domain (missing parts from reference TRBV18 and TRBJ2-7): NAGVMQNPRHLVRRRGQEARLRCSPMKGHSHVYWYRQLPEEGLKFMVYLQKENIIDESGMPKERFSAEFPKEGPSILRIQQVVRGDSAAYFCASSPSRTGSYEQYFGPGTRLTVT.

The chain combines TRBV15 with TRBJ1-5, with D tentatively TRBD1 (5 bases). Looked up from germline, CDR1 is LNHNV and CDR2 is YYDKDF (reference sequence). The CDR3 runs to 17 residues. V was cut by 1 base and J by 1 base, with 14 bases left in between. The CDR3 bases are TGTGCCACCAGCAGAGGTGGAGGGGCGGGCAGCAATCAGCCCCAGCATTTT. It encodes CATSRGGGAGSNQPQHF.

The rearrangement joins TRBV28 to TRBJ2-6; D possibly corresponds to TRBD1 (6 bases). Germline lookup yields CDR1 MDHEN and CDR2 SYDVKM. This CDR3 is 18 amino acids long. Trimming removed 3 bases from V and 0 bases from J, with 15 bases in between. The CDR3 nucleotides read TGTGCCAGCAGTTTGGACAGCCAGCTCTACTCTGGGGCCAACGTCCTGACTTTC. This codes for CASSLDSQLYSGANVLTF.

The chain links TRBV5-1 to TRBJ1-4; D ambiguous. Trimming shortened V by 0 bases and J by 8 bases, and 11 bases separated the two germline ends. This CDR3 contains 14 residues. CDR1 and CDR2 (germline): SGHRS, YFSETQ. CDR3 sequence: CASSLAFGSEKLFF. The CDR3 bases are TGCGCCAGCAGCTTGGCCTTTGGCTCGGAAAAACTGTTTTTT.

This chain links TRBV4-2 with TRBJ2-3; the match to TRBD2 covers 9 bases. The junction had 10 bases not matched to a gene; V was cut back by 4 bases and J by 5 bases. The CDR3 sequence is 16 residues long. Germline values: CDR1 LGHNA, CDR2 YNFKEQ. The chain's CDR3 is CASSLEGGRVIDTQYF. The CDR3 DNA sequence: TGTGCCAGCAGCCTCGAGGGCGGGAGGGTTATAGATACGCAGTATTTT.

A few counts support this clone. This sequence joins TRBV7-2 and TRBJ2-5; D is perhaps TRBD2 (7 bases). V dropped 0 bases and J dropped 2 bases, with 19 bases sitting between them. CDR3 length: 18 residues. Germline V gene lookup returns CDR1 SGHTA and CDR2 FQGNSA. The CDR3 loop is CASSLAGGQGRVQETQYF. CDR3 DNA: TGTGCCAGCAGCTTAGCGGGAGGCCAGGGGAGGGTTCAAGAGACCCAGTACTTC.

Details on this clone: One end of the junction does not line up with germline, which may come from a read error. As DNA, the CDR3 is TGCGCCAGCAGCACCCTTTCCTCTGGGGCCAACGGCCTGACTTTC. Its translation is CASSTLSSGANGLTF. This chain connects TRBV5-1 to TRBJ2-6; possible D gene TRBD1, 5 bases. Germline V CDR1 and CDR2: SGHRS, YFSETQ. The CDR3 consists of 15 residues. Complete variable domain (other parts from reference TRBV5-1 and TRBJ2-6): KAGVTQTPRYLIKTRGQQVTLSCSPISGHRSVSWYQQTPGQGLQFLFEYFSETQRNKGNFPGRFSGRQFSNSRSEMNVSTLELGDSALYLCASSTLSSGANGLTFGAGSRLTVL.

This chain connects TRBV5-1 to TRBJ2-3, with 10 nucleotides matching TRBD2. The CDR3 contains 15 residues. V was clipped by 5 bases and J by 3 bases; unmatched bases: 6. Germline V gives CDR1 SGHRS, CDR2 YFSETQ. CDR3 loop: CASRLLAGLTDTQYF. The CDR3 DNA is TGCGCCAGCAGGTTACTAGCGGGACTAACAGATACGCAGTATTTT.

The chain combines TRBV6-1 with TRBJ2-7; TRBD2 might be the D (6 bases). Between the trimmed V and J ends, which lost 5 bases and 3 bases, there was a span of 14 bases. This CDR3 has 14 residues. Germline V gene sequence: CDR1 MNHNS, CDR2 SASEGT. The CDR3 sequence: CASSYGGWNYEQYF. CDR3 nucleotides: TGTGCCAGCAGTTATGGGGGGTGGAACTACGAGCAGTACTTC.

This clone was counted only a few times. CDR3: CASSPGQGVYEQFF. The CDR3 DNA is TGTGCCAGCAGCCCGGGACAGGGGGTCTATGAGCAGTTCTTC. The chain carries TRBV7-6 and TRBJ2-1; 11 nucleotides match TRBD1. With 5 bases clipped from V and 8 bases from J, the junction kept 5 bases outside the gene matches. Germline V CDR1 and CDR2: SGHVS, FNYEAQ. This CDR3 is built from 14 residues. Full variable domain (rest looked up from reference TRBV7-6 and TRBJ2-1): GAGVSQSPRYKVTKRGQDVALRCDPISGHVSLYWYRQALGQGPEFLTYFNYEAQQDKSGLPNDRFSAERPEGSISTLTIQRTEQRDSAMYRCASSPGQGVYEQFFGPGTRLTVL.

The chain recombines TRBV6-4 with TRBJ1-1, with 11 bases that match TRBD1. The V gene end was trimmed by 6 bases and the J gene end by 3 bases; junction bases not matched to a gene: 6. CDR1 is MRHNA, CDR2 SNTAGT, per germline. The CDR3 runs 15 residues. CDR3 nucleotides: TGTGCCAGCAGCCCAGGACAGGGGGCAGACACTGAAGCTTTCTTT. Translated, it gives CASSPGQGADTEAFF.

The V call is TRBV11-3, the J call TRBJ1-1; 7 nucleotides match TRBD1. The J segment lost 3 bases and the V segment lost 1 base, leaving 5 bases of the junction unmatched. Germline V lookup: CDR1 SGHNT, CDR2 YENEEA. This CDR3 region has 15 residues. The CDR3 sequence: CASSLGTGPYTEAFF. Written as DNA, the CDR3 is TGTGCCAGCAGCTTAGGGACAGGCCCCTACACTGAAGCTTTCTTT. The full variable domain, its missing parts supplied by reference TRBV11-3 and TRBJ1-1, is EAGVVQSPRYKIIEKKQPVAFWCNPISGHNTLYWYLQNLGQGPELLIRYENEEAVDDSQLPKDRFSAERLKGVDSTLKIQPAELGDSAVYLCASSLGTGPYTEAFFGQGTRLTVV.

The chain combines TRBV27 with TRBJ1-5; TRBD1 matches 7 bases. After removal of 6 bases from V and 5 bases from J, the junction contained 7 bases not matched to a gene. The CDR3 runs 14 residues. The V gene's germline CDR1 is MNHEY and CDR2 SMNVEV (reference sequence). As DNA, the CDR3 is TGTGCCAGCAGGGACTACAGGGGAGATCAGCCCCAGCATTTT. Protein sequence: CASRDYRGDQPQHF.

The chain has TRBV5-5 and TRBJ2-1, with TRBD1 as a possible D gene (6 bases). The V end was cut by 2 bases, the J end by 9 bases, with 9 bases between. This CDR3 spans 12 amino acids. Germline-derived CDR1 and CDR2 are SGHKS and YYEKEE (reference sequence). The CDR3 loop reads CASSLLGGEQFF. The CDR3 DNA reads TGTGCCAGCAGCTTACTAGGGGGTGAGCAGTTCTTC.

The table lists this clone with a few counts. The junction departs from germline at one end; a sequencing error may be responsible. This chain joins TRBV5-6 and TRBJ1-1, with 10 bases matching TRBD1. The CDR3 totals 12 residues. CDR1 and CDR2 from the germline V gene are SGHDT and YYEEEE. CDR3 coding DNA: TGTGCCAGCAGCTTGGCGACAGGGGGCGCGGCCTTT. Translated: CASSLATGGAAF.